Listed below are T cell receptor beta chains from one sample, sequenced in a study of metastatic and nonmetastatic thyroid tumors. TCRdb recomputed clones from the PCR reads via MiXCR. The sample lists around 13,000 clones, around 25% occurring once. Input material: adjacent normal tissue. The receptors were gathered from a female donor with papillary thyroid cancer or a benign thyroid nodule (not recorded which). Some clones in this sample may be carry-over from other donors' samples. The CDR3 runs from the conserved cysteine through the conserved F or W. The D gene is left open where the match is weak. Size is omitted from some rows. Given values are once, few, many or a class for expanded clones.

TRBJ2-1 | TRBV30 | 12 | . | . | TGTGCCTGGAACGGGGATCCCTCTGAGCAGTTCTTC | CAWNGDPSEQFF
TRBJ2-5 | TRBV5-1 | 16 | many | . | TGCGCCAGCAGCTCAGGGCAGGTTGGGTTGGGGGAGACCCAGTACTTC | CASSSGQVGLGETQYF
TRBJ2-1 | TRBV11-2 | 15 | once | . | TGTGCCAGCAGCTTAGGTCTAGCGCGTTACAATGAGCAGTTCTTC | CASSLGLARYNEQFF
TRBJ1-1 | TRBV5-1 | 12 | medium-sized | TRBD1 | TGCGCCAGTAGGACAGGGAACACTGAAGCTTTCTTT | CASRTGNTEAFF
TRBJ2-3 | TRBV24-1 | 15 | . | TRBD2 | TGTGCCACCAGTGAGGGCGGGGGGACCACAGATACGCAGTATTTT | CATSEGGGTTDTQYF
TRBJ1-1 | TRBV7-8 | 14 | medium-sized | TRBD1 | TGTGCCAGCAGCTTGCTACGGGGACAGGGTGAAGCTTTCTTT | CASSLLRGQGEAFF
TRBJ2-3 | TRBV7-9 | 14 | . | TRBD1 | TGTGCCAGCAGCTTAGACCAGGGGGAAGATACGCAGTATTTT | CASSLDQGEDTQYF
TRBJ2-5 | TRBV5-1 | 16 | . | . | TGCGCCAGCAGCTTGGGTGCGGGATGGCGGGAAGAGACCCATTACTTC | CASSLGAGWREETHYF
TRBJ2-5 | TRBV27 | 13 | medium-sized | . | TGTGCCAGCAGTATCAGGGATAGGGAGACCCAGTACTTC | CASSIRDRETQYF
TRBJ2-3 | TRBV9 | 15 | . | TRBD2 | TGTGCCAGCAGCGTTCGGCAGGGACTACCAGATACGCAGTATTTT | CASSVRQGLPDTQYF
TRBJ2-1 | TRBV12-3/TRBV12-4 | 14 | few | TRBD2 | TGTGCCAGCAGGATAGCGGGGGGTCGCCATGAGCAGTTCTTC | CASRIAGGRHEQFF
TRBJ2-7 | TRBV9 | 16 | once | . | TGTGCTAGCAGCGTAGGGTTGGGACATGGGTCCTACGAGCAGTACTTC | CASSVGLGHGSYEQYF
TRBJ1-6 | TRBV10-3 | 12 | medium-sized | . | TGTGCCATCAGTGGTATCAATTCACCCCTCCACTTT | CAISGINSPLHF
TRBJ2-7 | TRBV6-4 | 20 | . | . | TGTGCCAGCAGGGACCCGGGTGGGGCTCGTCAGAAAGGGTACTCCTACGAGCAGTACTTC | CASRDPGGARQKGYSYEQYF
TRBJ1-5 | TRBV5-5 | 16 | . | . | TGTGCCAGCAGCGAGGGTCGACAGTGCCCCAATCGGCCCCAGCATTTT | CASSEGRQCPNRPQHF
TRBJ1-4 | TRBV28 | 17 | once | TRBD1 | TGTGCCAGCAGCTCACCTACACAGGGGGATGTGAAGGAAAAACTGTTTTTT | CASSSPTQGDVKEKLFF
TRBJ1-5 | TRBV6-1 | 11 | . | . | TGTGCCAGCAGTGAGGAACAGACACAGCATTTT | CASSEEQTQHF
TRBJ2-1 | TRBV11-1 | 16 | . | TRBD2 | TGTGCCATCTACACTGCGGGACTAGCGGGAGTCAGAGAGCAGTTCTTC | CAIYTAGLAGVREQFF
TRBJ2-7 | TRBV28 | 12 | few | . | TGTGCCAGCTCCCCAGGGGCCTACGAGCAGTACTTC | CASSPGAYEQYF
TRBJ1-2 | TRBV6-1 | 11 | . | . | TGTGCCAGCAGTAGTTTTGTGGGCTACACCTTC | CASSSFVGYTF